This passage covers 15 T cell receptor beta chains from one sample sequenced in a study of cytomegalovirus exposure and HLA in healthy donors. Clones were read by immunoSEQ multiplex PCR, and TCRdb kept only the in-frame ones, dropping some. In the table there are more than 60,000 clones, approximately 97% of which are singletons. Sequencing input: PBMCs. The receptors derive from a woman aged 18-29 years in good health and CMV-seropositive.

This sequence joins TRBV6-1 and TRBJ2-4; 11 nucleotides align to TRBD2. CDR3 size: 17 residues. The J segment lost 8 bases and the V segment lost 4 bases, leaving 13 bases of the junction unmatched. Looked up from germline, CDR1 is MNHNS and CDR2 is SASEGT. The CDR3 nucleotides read TGTGCCAGCAGTGCCCCGCGCCAACTAGCGGGAGTTGACATTCAGTACTTC. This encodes CASSAPRQLAGVDIQYF.

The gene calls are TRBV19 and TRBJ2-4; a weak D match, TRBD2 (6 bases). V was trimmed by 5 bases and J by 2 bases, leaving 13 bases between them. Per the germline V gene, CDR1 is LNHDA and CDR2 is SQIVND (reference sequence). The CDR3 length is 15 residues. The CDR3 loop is CASSQVGGPKNIQYF. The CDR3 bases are TGTGCCAGTAGTCAGGTCGGAGGGCCCAAAAACATTCAGTACTTC.

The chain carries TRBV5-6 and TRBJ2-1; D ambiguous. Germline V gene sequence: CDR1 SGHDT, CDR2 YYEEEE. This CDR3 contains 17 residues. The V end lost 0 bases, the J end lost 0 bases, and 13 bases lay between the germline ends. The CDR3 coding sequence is TGTGCCAGCAGCTTGGTTGTCGGGTCGAGCTCCTACAATGAGCAGTTCTTC. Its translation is CASSLVVGSSSYNEQFF.

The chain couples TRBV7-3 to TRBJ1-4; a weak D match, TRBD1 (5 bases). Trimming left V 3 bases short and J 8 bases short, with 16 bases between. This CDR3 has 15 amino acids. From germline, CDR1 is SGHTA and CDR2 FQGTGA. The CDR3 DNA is TGTGCCAGCAGCTTGGGTTCAGGGAAAGGAGAAAAACTGTTTTTT. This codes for CASSLGSGKGEKLFF.

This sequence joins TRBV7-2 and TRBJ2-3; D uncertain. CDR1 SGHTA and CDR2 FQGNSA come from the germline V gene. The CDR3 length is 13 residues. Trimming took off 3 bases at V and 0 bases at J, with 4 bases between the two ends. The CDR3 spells CASSFPSTDTQYF. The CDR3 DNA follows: TGTGCCAGCAGCTTCCCTAGCACAGATACGCAGTATTTT.

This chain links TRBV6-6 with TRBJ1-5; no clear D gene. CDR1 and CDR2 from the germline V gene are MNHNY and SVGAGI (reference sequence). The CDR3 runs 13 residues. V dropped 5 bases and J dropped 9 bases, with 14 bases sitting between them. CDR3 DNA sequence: TGTGCCAGCAGTACACGAGGGCCCGGGCCCCAGCATTTT. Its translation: CASSTRGPGPQHF.

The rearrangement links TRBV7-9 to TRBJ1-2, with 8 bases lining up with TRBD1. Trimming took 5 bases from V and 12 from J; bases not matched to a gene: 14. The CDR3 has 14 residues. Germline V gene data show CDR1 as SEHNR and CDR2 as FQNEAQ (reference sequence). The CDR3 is CASSPRDRLDKDTF. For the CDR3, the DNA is TGTGCCAGCAGCCCCCGGGACAGGCTCGATAAAGACACCTTC.

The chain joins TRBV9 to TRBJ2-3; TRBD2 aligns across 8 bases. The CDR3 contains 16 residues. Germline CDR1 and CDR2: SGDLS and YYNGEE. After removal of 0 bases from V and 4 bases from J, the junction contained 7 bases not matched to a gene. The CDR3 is CASSVEIAGRSDTQYF. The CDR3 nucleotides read TGTGCCAGCAGCGTAGAGATAGCGGGGAGGTCAGATACGCAGTATTTT.

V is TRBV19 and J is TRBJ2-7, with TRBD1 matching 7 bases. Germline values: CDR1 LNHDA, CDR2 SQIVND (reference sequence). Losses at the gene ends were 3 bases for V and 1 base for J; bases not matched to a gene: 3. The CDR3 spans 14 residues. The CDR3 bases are TGTGCCAGTAGTATCTCGGGACAGTCCTACGAGCAGTACTTC. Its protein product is CASSISGQSYEQYF.

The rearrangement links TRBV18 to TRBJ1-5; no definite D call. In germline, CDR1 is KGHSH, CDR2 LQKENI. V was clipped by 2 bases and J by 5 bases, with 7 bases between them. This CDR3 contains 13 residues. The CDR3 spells CASSPGPDQPQHF. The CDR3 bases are TGTGCCAGCTCACCAGGTCCAGATCAGCCCCAGCATTTT.

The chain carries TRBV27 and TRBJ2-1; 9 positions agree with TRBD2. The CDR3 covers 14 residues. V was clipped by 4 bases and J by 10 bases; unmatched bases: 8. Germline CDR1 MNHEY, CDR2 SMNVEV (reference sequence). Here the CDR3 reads CASSYSGSKLEQFF. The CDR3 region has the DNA TGTGCCAGCAGTTATAGCGGGAGTAAGCTGGAGCAGTTCTTC.

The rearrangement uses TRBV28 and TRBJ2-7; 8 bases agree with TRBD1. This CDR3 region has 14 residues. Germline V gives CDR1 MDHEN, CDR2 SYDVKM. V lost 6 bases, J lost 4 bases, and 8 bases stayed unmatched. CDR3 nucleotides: TGTGCCAGCAGCCCCCGGACAGGGAGGTACGAGCAGTACTTC. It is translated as CASSPRTGRYEQYF. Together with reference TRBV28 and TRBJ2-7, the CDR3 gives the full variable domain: DVKVTQSSRYLVKRTGEKVFLECVQDMDHENMFWYRQDPGLGLRLIYFSYDVKMKEKGDIPEGYSVSREKKERFSLILESASTNQTSMYLCASSPRTGRYEQYFGPGTRLTVT.

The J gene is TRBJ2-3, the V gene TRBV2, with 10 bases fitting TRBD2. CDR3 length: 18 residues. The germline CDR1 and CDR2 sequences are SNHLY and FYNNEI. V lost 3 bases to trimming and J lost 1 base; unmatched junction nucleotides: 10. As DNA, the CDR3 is TGTGCCAGCAGTGATGGTCAGCGGGAGGGCCGGGGCACAGATACGCAGTATTTT. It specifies CASSDGQREGRGTDTQYF.

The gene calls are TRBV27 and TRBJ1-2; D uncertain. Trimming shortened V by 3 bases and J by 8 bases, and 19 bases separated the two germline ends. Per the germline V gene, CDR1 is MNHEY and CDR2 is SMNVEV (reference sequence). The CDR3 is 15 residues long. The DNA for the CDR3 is TGTGCCAGCAGTTTTTTGGACGAGGGTCCCAGGGGCTACACCTTC. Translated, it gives CASSFLDEGPRGYTF.

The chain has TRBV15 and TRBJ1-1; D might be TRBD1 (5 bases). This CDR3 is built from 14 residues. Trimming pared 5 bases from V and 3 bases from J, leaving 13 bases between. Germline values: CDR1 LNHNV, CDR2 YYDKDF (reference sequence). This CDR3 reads CATSRPGLDTEAFF. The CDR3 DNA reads TGTGCCACCAGCCGTCCAGGGTTGGACACTGAAGCTTTCTTT.